These 7 T cell receptor beta chains came from one sample sequenced in a study of a mutant IDH1 vaccine in newly diagnosed glioma. Assay used: immunoSEQ multiplex PCR; TCRdb lists only in-frame clones, some missing. The sample comprises more than 30,000 clones, around nine tenths of which are singletons, and 5% to 5.5% rests with the top ten. Time point specified: week 47, end of study. With topical imiquimod, each dose of the vaccine consisted of 300 ug of mutant IDH1 20-mer peptide. These TCRs' antigens remain unknown. The sequences come from PBMCs, collected from a glioma patient whose treatment included an IDH1 peptide vaccine. The receptors stem from a middle-aged woman with glioma.

This chain connects TRBV5-8 to TRBJ1-2, with unresolved D. The CDR3 totals 16 residues. Trimming pared 4 bases from V and 9 bases from J, leaving 25 bases between. The germline V gene encodes CDR1 SGHTS and CDR2 YDEGEE. In DNA, the CDR3 is TGTGCCAGCAGCCACCCCGATCGCGGGCAAAACTGGAGCTACACCTTC. Its translation: CASSHPDRGQNWSYTF.

The chain is built from TRBV13 and TRBJ2-1; D assignment may be TRBD1 or TRBD2 (5 bases each). Germline CDR1 is PRHDT and CDR2 is FYEKMQ (reference sequence). This CDR3 is 16 amino acids long. V shed 2 bases and J shed 4 bases, with 15 bases lying between them. The CDR3 bases are TGTGCCAGCAGCTTAATGAGGGGCAGGGATTACAATGAGCAGTTCTTC. It translates to CASSLMRGRDYNEQFF.

This clone was seen a few times. This chain connects TRBV18 to TRBJ1-1, with D unresolved. This CDR3 has 12 amino acids. V shed 2 bases and J shed 7 bases, with 8 bases lying between them. CDR1 KGHSH and CDR2 LQKENI come from the germline V gene. This CDR3 is CASSPSELEAFF. The DNA for the CDR3 is TGTGCCAGCTCACCATCAGAACTTGAAGCTTTCTTT.

The gene calls are TRBV18 and TRBJ1-4; no clear D gene. CDR3 length: 14 residues. CDR1 and CDR2 (germline): KGHSH, LQKENI. V gave up 4 bases and J gave up 8 bases, with 14 bases separating them. The CDR3 bases are TGTGCCAGCTCACAGACCCCCACGGACGAAAAACTGTTTTTT. Protein sequence: CASSQTPTDEKLFF.

V is TRBV7-2 and J is TRBJ2-2; TRBD2 matches at 7 bases. Germline CDR1 SGHTA, CDR2 FQGNSA. CDR3 length: 14 residues. The junction had 5 bases not matched to a gene; V was cut back by 4 bases and J by 6 bases. CDR3 coding DNA: TGTGCCAGCAGCTGGGGAGGGGAGGCCGGGGAGCTGTTTTTT. It is translated as CASSWGGEAGELFF.

This clone was counted a single time. The chain joins TRBV5-1 to TRBJ2-2; 8 nucleotides agree with TRBD2. Per the germline V gene, CDR1 is SGHRS and CDR2 is YFSETQ. The CDR3 loop spans 14 amino acids. With V trimmed by 2 bases and J by 6 bases, 3 bases remained unmatched. The CDR3 DNA reads as TGCGCCAGCAGCTTTAGCGGGATTGCCGGGGAGCTGTTTTTT. Translation gives CASSFSGIAGELFF.

The gene calls are TRBV6-1 and TRBJ1-5; no reliable D call. The CDR3 is made up of 12 amino acids. The germline V gene has CDR1 MNHNS and CDR2 SASEGT. Trimming took 7 bases from V and 2 from J, leaving 6 bases between them. For the CDR3, the DNA is TGTGCCAGCAATTTTCGCAATCAGCCCCAGCATTTT. It specifies CASNFRNQPQHF.